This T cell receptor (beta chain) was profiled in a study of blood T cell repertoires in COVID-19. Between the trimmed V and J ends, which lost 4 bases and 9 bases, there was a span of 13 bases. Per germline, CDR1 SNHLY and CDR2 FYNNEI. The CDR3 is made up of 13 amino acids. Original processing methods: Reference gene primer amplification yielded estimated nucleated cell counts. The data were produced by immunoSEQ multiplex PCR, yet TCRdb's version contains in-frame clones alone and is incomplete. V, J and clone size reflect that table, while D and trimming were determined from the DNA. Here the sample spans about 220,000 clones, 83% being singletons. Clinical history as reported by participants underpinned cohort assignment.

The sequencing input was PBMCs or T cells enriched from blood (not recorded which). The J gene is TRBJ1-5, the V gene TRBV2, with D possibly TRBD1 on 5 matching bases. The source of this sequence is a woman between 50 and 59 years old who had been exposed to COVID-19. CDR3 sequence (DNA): TGTGCCAGCAGTGGGGGGGTAGGATGGCCCCAGCATTTT. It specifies CASSGGVGWPQHF.